This T cell receptor (beta chain) was identified during a study of blood T cell repertoires in COVID-19. Some clones are missing from TCRdb's copy, which holds only in-frame ones; the method was immunoSEQ multiplex PCR. Found here are 120,000 to 150,000 clones, about 87% of them singletons; the top ten hold approximately 2.5%. During active infection, Seattle patients enrolled and were then monitored through disease. The CDR3 runs to 19 residues. V was clipped by 0 bases and J by 3 bases; unmatched bases: 16. The germline V gene has CDR1 SGHAT and CDR2 FQNNGV. This chain joins TRBV11-2 and TRBJ1-2, with 7 nucleotides matching TRBD1. The sequenced material came from peripheral blood. This clonotype was obtained from a human donor with COVID-19, enrolled during active disease. The donor label of this sample is uncertain. CDR3: CASSLDRFPAGRGDYGYTF. The CDR3, as DNA: TGTGCCAGCAGCTTAGATCGTTTCCCCGCGGGCAGGGGGGACTATGGCTACACCTTC.